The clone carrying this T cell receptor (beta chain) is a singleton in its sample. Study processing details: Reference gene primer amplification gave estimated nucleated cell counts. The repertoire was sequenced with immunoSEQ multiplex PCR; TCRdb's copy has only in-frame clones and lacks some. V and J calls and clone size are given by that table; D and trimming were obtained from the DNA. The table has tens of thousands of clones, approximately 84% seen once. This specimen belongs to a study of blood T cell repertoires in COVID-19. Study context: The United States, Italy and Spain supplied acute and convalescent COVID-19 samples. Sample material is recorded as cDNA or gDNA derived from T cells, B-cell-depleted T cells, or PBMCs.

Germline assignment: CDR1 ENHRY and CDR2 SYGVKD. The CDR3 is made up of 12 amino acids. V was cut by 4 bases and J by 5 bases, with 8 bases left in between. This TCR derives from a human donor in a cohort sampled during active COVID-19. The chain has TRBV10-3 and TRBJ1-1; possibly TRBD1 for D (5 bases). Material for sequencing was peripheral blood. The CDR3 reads CAISAGGTEAFF. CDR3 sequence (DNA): TGTGCCATCAGTGCCGGGGGAACTGAAGCTTTCTTT.